Following are 25 T cell receptor beta chains from one sample sequenced in a study of blood T cell repertoires in COVID-19. Sequencing was performed with immunoSEQ multiplex PCR; in TCRdb, only in-frame clones are kept and a portion is missing. Of about 430,000 clones in the sample, roughly 90% are singletons; the top ten hold about 1.4%. The sample consisted of PBMCs or T cells enriched from blood (not recorded which). The receptors shown here come from a woman younger than 35 who had been exposed to COVID-19.

The rearrangement uses TRBV28 and TRBJ1-3, with TRBD1 identical over 9 bases. CDR1 MDHEN and CDR2 SYDVKM come from the germline V gene. Trimming at V came to 4 bases and at J to 5 bases, leaving 6 bases not matched to a gene. The CDR3 runs 15 residues. The CDR3 reads CASSSAGTGRNTIYF. CDR3 nucleotide sequence: TGTGCCAGCAGTTCCGCCGGGACAGGGAGAAACACCATATATTTT.

The DNA of the CDR3 is TGTGCCAGTGGACAGGGGGCCTACGAGCAGTACTTC. Its translation: CASGQGAYEQYF. The chain carries TRBV27 and TRBJ2-7; 10 bases fit TRBD1. This CDR3 is 12 amino acids long. V was clipped by 9 bases and J by 2 bases; unmatched bases: 1. CDR1 is MNHEY and CDR2 is SMNVEV in the germline V gene (reference sequence).

This chain links TRBV18 with TRBJ2-7; the D is unclear. CDR3 size: 15 residues. V was trimmed by 2 bases and J by 7 bases, leaving 18 bases between them. In germline, CDR1 is KGHSH, CDR2 LQKENI. CDR3 region: CASSPFDTEYGEQYF. The CDR3 DNA is TGTGCCAGCTCACCATTCGATACAGAGTACGGAGAGCAGTACTTC.

The genes are TRBV12-1 and TRBJ2-2; TRBD2, the table's D call, was not compared with the DNA. TRBV12-1 is termed a pseudogene. The CDR3 extends over 15 amino acids. DNA of the CDR3: TGTGCCAGCCCGCGAGAGGGCTGGGACACCGGGGAGCTGTTTTTT. Translation: CASPREGWDTGELFF.

The chain has TRBV2 and TRBJ2-1, with 8 nucleotides matching TRBD1. Germline loops: CDR1 SNHLY, CDR2 FYNNEI. V was clipped by 6 bases and J by 5 bases; unmatched bases: 9. CDR3 length equals 15 residues. The DNA of the CDR3 is TGTGCCAGCAGCGGACAGGGCTTGGGTAACAATGAGCAGTTCTTC. Translated: CASSGQGLGNNEQFF.

CDR3 DNA: TGTGCCAGCAGCTTAGCGGCAGGGGGTAATCAGCCCCAGCATTTT. Residues: CASSLAAGGNQPQHF. The chain carries TRBV7-8 and TRBJ1-5; 7 bases match TRBD1. CDR3 length equals 15 residues. The junction had 3 bases not matched to a gene; V was cut back by 0 bases and J by 4 bases. Germline V gene lookup returns CDR1 SGHVS and CDR2 FQNEAQ.

The genes are TRBV9 and TRBJ2-7, with D unclear. CDR1 is SGDLS and CDR2 is YYNGEE in the germline V gene. V lost 0 bases and J 3 bases, leaving 10 bases between the germline ends. The CDR3 consists of 14 residues. CDR3 sequence (DNA): TGTGCCAGCAGCGTAGACTCCGGTTTCTACGAGCAGTACTTC. Its protein is CASSVDSGFYEQYF.

Notes on this clone: Other DNA sequences of this sample code for an identical CDR3. The rearrangement uses TRBV7-9 and TRBJ1-5; TRBD1 aligns across 7 bases. The V gene's germline CDR1 is SEHNR and CDR2 FQNEAQ (reference sequence). CDR3 size: 17 residues. Trimming at V came to 3 bases and at J to 0 bases, leaving 8 bases not matched to a gene. The CDR3 coding sequence is TGTGCCAGCAGCTTTTGGACAGGAAGTTATAGCAATCAGCCCCAGCATTTT. This codes for CASSFWTGSYSNQPQHF.

As concerns this clone: The sample has other DNA sequences that encode this CDR3 too. The chain employs TRBV6-2 or TRBV6-3 and TRBJ2-7; D might be TRBD1 (6 bases). This CDR3 is 12 amino acids long. V was cut by 3 bases and J by 4 bases, with 7 bases left in between. Germline lookup yields CDR1 MNHEY and CDR2 SVGEGT. The CDR3 DNA reads as TGTGCCAGCAGTTATAGGGGGTACGAGCAGTACTTC. Protein product: CASSYRGYEQYF.

This chain connects TRBV11-3 to TRBJ2-1; TRBD1 aligns across 12 bases. Germline V CDR1 and CDR2: SGHNT, YENEEA. The V gene end was trimmed by 6 bases and the J gene end by 7 bases; junction bases not matched to a gene: 4. There are 14 residues in the CDR3. The CDR3 DNA sequence: TGTGCCAGCAGTCCGGGACAGGGGGCGAATGAGCAGTTCTTC. Translation: CASSPGQGANEQFF.

J is TRBJ2-7 and V is TRBV12-5; TRBD2 agrees at 8 bases. From germline, CDR1 is LGHNT and CDR2 FRNRAP. V shed 4 bases, J shed 3 bases, and the junction held 11 bases outside the gene matches. The CDR3 sequence is 16 residues long. In nucleotides, the CDR3 is TGTGCTAGTGGTTCGCCACCTGGGACTAGTAACTACGAGCAGTACTTC. Its translation: CASGSPPGTSNYEQYF.

The chain has TRBV19 and TRBJ1-3, with D perhaps TRBD1 (6 bases). V gave up 2 bases and J gave up 3 bases, with 14 bases separating them. Germline V CDR1 and CDR2: LNHDA, SQIVND (reference sequence). This CDR3 is 16 amino acids long. CDR3 bases: TGTGCCAGTAGTATAAGGGGGGGCGCGCATGGAAACACCATATATTTT. This encodes CASSIRGGAHGNTIYF.

The V and J genes are TRBV6-5 and TRBJ2-7; TRBD2 matches at 13 bases. Germline V lookup: CDR1 MNHEY, CDR2 SVGAGI. Trimming removed 4 bases from V and 4 bases from J; junction bases left unmatched: 4. This CDR3 spans 15 amino acids. The chain's CDR3 is CASSLGLAGAYEQYF. The CDR3 DNA follows: TGTGCCAGCAGTTTAGGACTAGCGGGAGCATACGAGCAGTACTTC.

This CDR3 is CASSPEGGHSNQPQHF. CDR3 in DNA: TGTGCCAGCAGCCCAGAGGGAGGGCACAGCAATCAGCCCCAGCATTTT. The chain carries TRBV7-8 and TRBJ1-5, with D hard to call. V dropped 5 bases and J dropped 1 base, with 15 bases sitting between them. The CDR3 has 16 residues. Germline CDR1 reads SGHVS; CDR2 reads FQNEAQ. Variable domain in full (rest from reference TRBV7-8 and TRBJ1-5): GAGVSQSPRYKVAKRGQDVALRCDPISGHVSLFWYQQALGQGPEFLTYFQNEAQLDKSGLPSDRFFAERPEGSVSTLKIQRTQQEDSAVYLCASSPEGGHSNQPQHFGDGTRLSIL.

This sequence joins TRBV11-2 and TRBJ1-1, with D uncertain. This CDR3 is 15 amino acids long. V shed 2 bases and J shed 4 bases, with 14 bases lying between them. The germline V gene encodes CDR1 SGHAT and CDR2 FQNNGV. CDR3 DNA: TGTGCCAGCAGCTTACACGCGGGAGGAGGCACTGAAGCTTTCTTT. Encoded protein: CASSLHAGGGTEAFF.

This clone appeared a few times. The chain has TRBV9 and TRBJ2-7; unclear D gene. Trimming removed 1 base at V and 0 bases at J, with 2 bases between. The CDR3 runs to 12 residues. Germline values: CDR1 SGDLS, CDR2 YYNGEE. CDR3 DNA: TGTGCCAGCAGCGTATACTCCTACGAGCAGTACTTC. This sequence encodes CASSVYSYEQYF. Full variable domain (rest looked up from reference TRBV9 and TRBJ2-7): DSGVTQTPKHLITATGQRVTLRCSPRSGDLSVYWYQQSLDQGLQFLIQYYNGEERAKGNILERFSAQQFPDLHSELNLSSLELGDSALYFCASSVYSYEQYFGPGTRLTVT.

The rearrangement joins TRBV7-8 to TRBJ2-7; 7 nucleotides agree with TRBD2. The CDR3 is made up of 16 amino acids. The germline V gene has CDR1 SGHVS and CDR2 FQNEAQ. Unmatched junction bases numbered 10, after V lost 5 bases and J lost 0 bases. Here the CDR3 reads CASSTVGGGNSYEQYF. In nucleotides, the CDR3 is TGTGCCAGCAGCACCGTTGGGGGGGGTAACTCCTACGAGCAGTACTTC. Combining the CDR3 with reference TRBV7-8 and TRBJ2-7 gives the whole variable domain GAGVSQSPRYKVAKRGQDVALRCDPISGHVSLFWYQQALGQGPEFLTYFQNEAQLDKSGLPSDRFFAERPEGSVSTLKIQRTQQEDSAVYLCASSTVGGGNSYEQYFGPGTRLTVT.

The chain employs TRBV25-1 and TRBJ1-2; 9 bases are shared with TRBD1. The CDR3 runs to 13 residues. V shed 8 bases and J 5 bases; nucleotides not matched to a gene: 6. Germline values: CDR1 MGHDK, CDR2 SYGVNS. For the CDR3, the DNA is TGTGCCAGCGCCTCGACAGGGGGTTATGGCTACACCTTC. It translates to CASASTGGYGYTF.

The J gene is TRBJ1-5, the V gene TRBV7-5. TRBV7-5 is a pseudogene segment. The CDR3 consists of 14 residues. CDR3 residues: CARSLGGGQQPQHF. CDR3 in DNA: TGTGCCAGAAGCTTAGGCGGGGGCCAACAGCCCCAGCATTTT.

CDR3 region: CASSLFTNTGELFF. For the CDR3, the DNA is TGTGCCAGCAGCTTATTCACTAACACCGGGGAGCTGTTTTTT. The chain joins TRBV7-2 to TRBJ2-2; D is uncertain. CDR1 is SGHTA, CDR2 FQGNSA, per germline. Trimming took 2 bases from V and 2 from J, leaving 6 bases between them. This CDR3 has 14 amino acids. Based on the CDR3 plus reference TRBV7-2 and TRBJ2-2, the full variable domain is GAGVSQSPSNKVTEKGKDVELRCDPISGHTALYWYRQSLGQGLEFLIYFQGNSAPDKSGLPSDRFSAERTGGSVSTLTIQRTQQEDSAVYLCASSLFTNTGELFFGEGSRLTVL.

This clone was recorded a few times. The rearrangement links TRBV5-1 to TRBJ2-7, with 7 bases fitting TRBD1. This CDR3 comprises 14 residues. Trimming took 4 bases from V and 7 from J; bases not matched to a gene: 11. Germline values: CDR1 SGHRS, CDR2 YFSETQ. The CDR3 loop reads CASSQDRIYEEQYF. CDR3 nucleotide sequence: TGCGCCAGCAGCCAGGACAGGATCTATGAGGAGCAGTACTTC.

The genes are TRBV18 and TRBJ1-4; the D is unclear. V gave up 3 bases and J gave up 5 bases, with 13 bases separating them. The CDR3 spans 15 residues. Germline-derived CDR1 and CDR2 are KGHSH and LQKENI. CDR3 sequence reads: CASSPFRGENEKLFF. CDR3 sequence (DNA): TGTGCCAGCTCACCCTTCAGAGGAGAGAATGAAAAACTGTTTTTT.

J is TRBJ2-7 and V is TRBV15, with D unclear. Germline V CDR1 and CDR2: LNHNV, YYDKDF (reference sequence). Trimming removed 0 bases at V and 0 bases at J, with 6 bases between. The CDR3 is made up of 14 amino acids. The CDR3 here is CATSRDTGSYEQYF. The CDR3 DNA reads as TGTGCCACCAGCAGAGATACCGGCTCCTACGAGCAGTACTTC.

The V and J genes are TRBV4-1 and TRBJ2-5; D perhaps matches TRBD2 (5 bases). In germline, CDR1 is MGHRA, CDR2 YSYEKL. Trimming pared 0 bases from V and 3 bases from J, leaving 14 bases between. This CDR3 has 16 amino acids. CDR3 protein: CASSQDPLALEETQYF. CDR3 sequence (DNA): TGCGCCAGCAGCCAAGATCCGCTAGCCCTAGAAGAGACCCAGTACTTC.

This chain uses TRBV19 with TRBJ2-1; 7 bases agree with TRBD1. The trim removed 5 bases at V and 2 bases at J, leaving 6 bases unmatched. Germline V gene lookup returns CDR1 LNHDA and CDR2 SQIVND (reference sequence). This CDR3 is built from 15 residues. CDR3 nucleotides: TGTGCCAGTAGTTGGGTGACAGGGCCCTACAATGAGCAGTTCTTC. Its translation is CASSWVTGPYNEQFF. Filled out from reference TRBV19 and TRBJ2-1, the complete variable domain reads DGGITQSPKYLFRKEGQNVTLSCEQNLNHDAMYWYRQDPGQGLRLIYYSQIVNDFQKGDIAEGYSVSREKKESFPLTVTSAQKNPTAFYLCASSWVTGPYNEQFFGPGTRLTVL.